These T cell receptor beta chains were read from a single sample in a study of shared clonotypes between healthy human individuals. Generated by immunoSEQ multiplex PCR, the TCRdb table keeps only in-frame clones and is missing some. Of over a million clones in the sample, around 97% were seen once. Sequencing used naive CD4+ T cells sorted from blood. Receptors were obtained from a man aged 30-40 years in good health. The CDR3 runs from the conserved cysteine through the conserved F or W. A D gene is named only where the DNA matches it firmly. Not all rows give a size; the values are once, few, many and, for expanded clones, a class.

v_call,clone_size,j_call,d_call,cdr3_nt,cdr3_aa
TRBV5-6,-,TRBJ2-2,-,TGTGCCAGCAGCTTGGATTCCGCGCAGAAACGCGGGGAGCTGTTTTTT,CASSLDSAQKRGELFF
TRBV11-2,-,TRBJ2-1,-,TGTGCCAGCAGCTTTACATCGAGCTCCTACAATGAGCAGTTCTTC,CASSFTSSSYNEQFF
TRBV30,-,TRBJ2-7,-,TGTGCCTGGAACTCACTCTACGAGCAGTACTTC,CAWNSLYEQYF
TRBV18,-,TRBJ2-1,-,TGTGCCAGCTCACCCTTGGGGATTCGGAACAATGAGCAGTTCTTC,CASSPLGIRNNEQFF
TRBV21-1,-,TRBJ1-5,-,TGTGCCAGCAACAAGTTAGAGACAGGGGGCTTCAATCAGCCCCAGCATTTT,CASNKLETGGFNQPQHF
TRBV4-1,once,TRBJ2-3,-,TGCGCCAGCAGCCAAGATCATCTCCTGGGAGGTTTCTCTAGCACAGATACGCAGTATTTT,CASSQDHLLGGFSSTDTQYF
TRBV7-2,-,TRBJ2-1,TRBD2,TGTGCCAGCAGCTTAGAGCTAGCGGGAGGGGGTGAGCAGTTCTTC,CASSLELAGGGEQFF
TRBV29-1,-,TRBJ2-3,-,TGCAGTAGCGAGGACACAGATACGCAGTATTTT,CSSEDTDTQYF
TRBV6-4,-,TRBJ2-3,TRBD2,TGTGCCAGCAGTCGCCGGGAGGGGGATACGCAGTATTTT,CASSRREGDTQYF
TRBV5-1,-,TRBJ2-7,TRBD1,TGCGCCAGCAGCGGCCAACCCGACAGGGCCTACGAGCAGTACTTC,CASSGQPDRAYEQYF
TRBV5-1,-,TRBJ2-5,-,TGCGCCAGCAGCTTGGGGCAAGAGACCCAGTACTTC,CASSLGQETQYF
TRBV27,-,TRBJ2-3,TRBD2,TGTGCCAGCAGAACCAGCGGGATCAGTGGGGATACGCAGTATTTT,CASRTSGISGDTQYF
TRBV25-1,-,TRBJ1-1,-,TGTGCCAGCAGTACCGTTGTAACCACTGAAGCTTTCTTT,CASSTVVTTEAFF
TRBV6-6,-,TRBJ2-2,TRBD2,TGTGCCAGCACGCTAGAGGGAGGGGCAGGCGGGGAGCTGTTTTTT,CASTLEGGAGGELFF
TRBV29-1,-,TRBJ1-1,-,TGCAGCGTTGGGTCTGATCGGGGGCACACTGAAGCTTTCTTT,CSVGSDRGHTEAFF
TRBV9,-,TRBJ2-7,-,TGTGCCATCCCCGCGGGCGGAGGGGCCTACGAGCAGTACTTC,CAIPAGGGAYEQYF
TRBV7-8,-,TRBJ1-5,-,TGTGCCAGCAGCATAAGACCATCGACAGGATATGTCAATCAGCCCCAGCATTTT,CASSIRPSTGYVNQPQHF
TRBV7-8,few,TRBJ1-2,TRBD1,TGTGCCAGCAGCTTAACGTTGCGACAGGGGAACCATGGCTACACCTTC,CASSLTLRQGNHGYTF
TRBV18,-,TRBJ1-1,TRBD1,TGTGCCAGCTCACCCCGGACAGGGATGAACACTGAAGCTTTCTTT,CASSPRTGMNTEAFF
TRBV7-8,-,TRBJ2-1,TRBD2,TGTGCCAGCAGCAAACTTAGCGGGAGTGGGTCCTACAATGAGCAGTTCTTC,CASSKLSGSGSYNEQFF
TRBV27,-,TRBJ2-7,TRBD2,TGTGCCAGCAGACGCCGACTAGCGGGAGAACCGCTTGACGAGCAGTACTTC,CASRRRLAGEPLDEQYF
TRBV7-2,-,TRBJ2-5,TRBD1,TGTGCCAGCAGCGCCACAGGGGGAGAGACCCAGTACTTC,CASSATGGETQYF
TRBV2,-,TRBJ2-2,TRBD1,TGTGCCAGCAGCCGCCGGGACAGAAACACCGGGGAGCTGTTTTTT,CASSRRDRNTGELFF
TRBV30,-,TRBJ2-2,TRBD2,TGTGCCTGGAGTGTAGGACTAGCGGGGTACACCGGGGAGCTGTTTTTT,CAWSVGLAGYTGELFF
TRBV21-1,-,TRBJ2-7,-,TGTGCCAGCAGCCTCCGTCTGGCGAAAGAGTATTCCTACGAGCAGTACTTC,CASSLRLAKEYSYEQYF
TRBV5-1,-,TRBJ2-4,-,TGCGCCAGCAGCTTAGGGGTCCAGGGGAGTGAGGACATTCAGTACTTC,CASSLGVQGSEDIQYF
TRBV9,-,TRBJ2-2,-,TGTGCCAGCAGCGGGCGACAGAACACCGGGGAGCTGTTTTTT,CASSGRQNTGELFF
TRBV15,-,TRBJ2-7,-,TGTGCCACCAGCAGAGAAACTGGTCGGTTTAACGAGCAGTACTTC,CATSRETGRFNEQYF
TRBV7-9,-,TRBJ2-1,TRBD2,TGTGCCAGCAGCTTAGCGCGGGAGCGTTTATACAATGAGCAGTTCTTC,CASSLARERLYNEQFF
TRBV5-1,-,TRBJ2-2,-,TGCGCCAGCAGCTCTAATTCCAACACCGGGGAGCTGTTTTTT,CASSSNSNTGELFF
TRBV6-5,-,TRBJ1-1,TRBD1,TGTGCCAGCAGTCCGGACAGGGGGTCGAGCACTGAAGCTTTCTTT,CASSPDRGSSTEAFF
TRBV14,-,TRBJ2-1,-,TGTGCCAGCAGCCATCATGCTAGTCTACAGAGCTCCTACAATGAGCAGTTCTTC,CASSHHASLQSSYNEQFF
TRBV9,-,TRBJ2-7,TRBD1,TGTGCCAGCAACAACCGGGACAGCAACTACGAGCAGTACTTC,CASNNRDSNYEQYF
TRBV10-3,-,TRBJ2-6,-,TGTGCCATCAGTGAGCAGGGAGCTTTCGGGGCCAACGTCCTGACTTTC,CAISEQGAFGANVLTF
TRBV5-5,-,TRBJ2-7,TRBD2,TGTGCCAGCAGCCCCGGACTAGCGGGAGACGTCGACGAGCAGTACTTC,CASSPGLAGDVDEQYF
TRBV20-1,-,TRBJ2-7,-,TGCAGTGCTAGTTTGACCTACGAGCAGTACTTC,CSASLTYEQYF
TRBV28,-,TRBJ2-3,TRBD2,TGTGCCAGCAGTTTCTTGTCAGGGAGGGGTACGCAGTATTTT,CASSFLSGRGTQYF
TRBV10-3,-,TRBJ2-7,TRBD2,TGTGCCATCAGTGAGACTAGCGGGATATACGAGCAGTACTTC,CAISETSGIYEQYF
TRBV5-1,once,TRBJ1-5,-,TGCGCCAGCAGCTTGCTCCCGGGCAATCAGCCCCAGCATTTT,CASSLLPGNQPQHF
TRBV18,-,TRBJ2-7,TRBD2,TGTGCCAGCTCACCAACTAGCGGGATGGGCAACGAGCAGTACTTC,CASSPTSGMGNEQYF
TRBV6-6,-,TRBJ2-7,-,TGTGCCAGCAGTACCCGGGACTACGAGCAGTACTTC,CASSTRDYEQYF
TRBV5-3,-,TRBJ1-1,-,TGTGCCAGCAGCACAATCCGGGACGGATCTTTCTTT,CASSTIRDGSFF
TRBV5-5,-,TRBJ2-2,-,TGTGCCAGCAGCTTGAACCCCCGTGGCACCGGGGAGCTGTTTTTT,CASSLNPRGTGELFF
TRBV28,-,TRBJ1-1,TRBD1,TGTGCCAGCAGTCCACCCTGGACAGGGGGTACTGAAGCTTTCTTT,CASSPPWTGGTEAFF
TRBV9,-,TRBJ1-2,TRBD1,TGTGCCAGCAGCGTAGTCGGGACAGGCCTCTATGGCTACACCTTC,CASSVVGTGLYGYTF
TRBV30,-,TRBJ2-7,-,TGTGCCTGGAACCAAAGAAGGGGGGCCTACGAGCAGTACTTC,CAWNQRRGAYEQYF
TRBV28,once,TRBJ2-1,-,TGTGCCAGCAGTCCCCCCGCGTTAGCCAATGAGCAGTTCTTC,CASSPPALANEQFF
TRBV29-1,-,TRBJ2-2,TRBD1,TGCAGCGTTGAAGAAAGGGGACAGGGATACACCGGGGAGCTGTTTTTT,CSVEERGQGYTGELFF
TRBV5-1,once,TRBJ1-4,TRBD1,TGCGCCAGCAGCTTAAACCGACAGGGGGCAGGGGAAAAACTGTTTTTT,CASSLNRQGAGEKLFF
TRBV5-4,-,TRBJ2-2,-,TGTGCCAGCAGCTTGGACGGTTGGAACACCGGGGAGCTGTTTTTT,CASSLDGWNTGELFF
TRBV20-1,-,TRBJ2-7,-,TGCAGTGCTAGACCCGGGGACGAGCAGTACTTC,CSARPGDEQYF
TRBV27,-,TRBJ1-2,TRBD1,TGTGCCAGCAGTTCCCACAGGGGGCGGGAGGGTGGCTACACCTTC,CASSSHRGREGGYTF
TRBV9,-,TRBJ2-2,TRBD2,TGTGCCAGCACCGAAAGCGGGAGTAACACCGGGGAGCTGTTTTTT,CASTESGSNTGELFF
TRBV5-6,-,TRBJ2-7,TRBD1,TGTGCCAGCAGCTCCACAGGGGTAATCAGCTCCTACGAGCAGTACTTC,CASSSTGVISSYEQYF
TRBV29-1,-,TRBJ2-1,TRBD1,TGCAGCGTTGAGGGCAGGGGGCTGGATGAGCAGTTCTTC,CSVEGRGLDEQFF